This T cell receptor beta chain emerged from a study of long-term antiretroviral therapy in people with HIV. With survey level as its setting, the immunoSEQ assay was v3.0. The table came from immunoSEQ multiplex PCR; TCRdb's copy has only in-frame clones and leaves some out. The sample lists around 31,000 clones, around 85% seen once, with 3% to 4% in the top ten. Study-wide findings and caveats: Relative to transplant donor controls, diversity remained lower despite increasing after ART.

Per the germline V gene, CDR1 is LNHNV and CDR2 is YYDKDF (reference sequence). J lost 5 bases, V lost 0 bases, and 2 bases had no gene match. The CDR3 totals 15 residues. Concerning this clone itself: Its antigen is currently unknown.

This clonotype was sampled from a man aged 18 to 35 with HIV. This specimen was unsorted PBMCs, taken 0.8 years before starting antiretroviral therapy. The chain uses TRBV15 and TRBJ1-5; the match to TRBD1 covers 9 bases. DNA of the CDR3: TGTGCCACCAGCAGAGAGGGACAGGGATATCAGCCCCAGCATTTT. Its protein product is CATSREGQGYQPQHF.